This T cell receptor beta chain was captured in a study of blood T cell repertoires in COVID-19. CDR1 is MNHNY and CDR2 is SVGAGI in the germline V gene (reference sequence). The CDR3 runs 14 residues. V lost 5 bases to trimming and J lost 1 base; unmatched junction nucleotides: 3. TCRdb's table, derived via immunoSEQ multiplex PCR, lists solely in-frame clones and lacks some. The sample yields about 160,000 clones, over 80% seen once. This receptor was taken from a woman between 45 and 60 years old with acute or convalescent COVID-19. The J gene is TRBJ1-1, the V gene TRBV6-6; 8 bases fit TRBD1. Sequences were obtained from peripheral blood. The CDR3 DNA sequence: TGTGCCAGCAGTCCTGGGACAGGGAACACTGAAGCTTTCTTT. Protein sequence: CASSPGTGNTEAFF.